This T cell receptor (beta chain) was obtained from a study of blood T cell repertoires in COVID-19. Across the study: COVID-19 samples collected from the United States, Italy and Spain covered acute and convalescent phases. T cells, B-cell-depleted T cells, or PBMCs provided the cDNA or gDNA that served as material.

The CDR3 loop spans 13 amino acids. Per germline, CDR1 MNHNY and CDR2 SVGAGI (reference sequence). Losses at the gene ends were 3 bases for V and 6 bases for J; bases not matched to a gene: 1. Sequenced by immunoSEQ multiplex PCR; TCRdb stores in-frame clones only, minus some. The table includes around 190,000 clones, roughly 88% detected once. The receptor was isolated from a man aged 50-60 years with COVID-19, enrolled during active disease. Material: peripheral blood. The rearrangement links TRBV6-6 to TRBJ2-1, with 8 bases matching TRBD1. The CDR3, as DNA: TGTGCCAGCAGTTATGACAGGGGCAATGAGCAGTTCTTC. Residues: CASSYDRGNEQFF.